The entry that follows covers one T cell receptor beta chain sequence. Its antigen specificity is not known. No base qualities exist here, and no much larger clone lies one base off it. V lost 3 bases and J lost 7 bases, and the count of bases not matched to a germline gene is 5. CDR1 MNHEY and CDR2 SMNVEV are derived from the germline V gene (reference sequence). The CDR3, from cysteine to phenylalanine, totals 14 residues. CDR3 DNA is the only sequence kept; it has 42 bases, read in frame from the first base. The data are from a study of blood T cell repertoires in COVID-19 (dated by TCRdb to 2018 to 2020). Regarding the complete study: Collaborator samples came from the United States, Italy and Spain and covered acute and convalescent phases of COVID-19. The material from the prospective study consisted of cDNA or gDNA derived from T cells, B-cell-depleted T cells, or PBMCs. Subjects who had been exposed to COVID-19, were actively infected with it, or had recovered from it provided the deeply sampled blood TCRbeta repertoires that made up the dataset. A freely available public database, intended as a resource for researchers studying the immune response to SARS-CoV-2, is where the repertoires were released. The samples were drawn from two sources: the first 160 participants of the ongoing ImmuneRACE study, and 1,254 subjects contributed by 6 global collaborators. Nearly every sample came with metadata listing a de-identified subject ID, COVID-19 status, age in years and sex. Where available, HLA class I and class II types were taken from metadata supplied by the sample provider and were not determined by assay-based typing.

Each collaborating institution followed its own protocols to collect whole blood in K2EDTA tubes. For TCRbeta analysis, collaborators shipped samples in one of three forms: frozen whole blood, isolated PBMCs, or DNA extracted from either of those sample types. TCRbeta CDR3 regions were amplified from genomic DNA using the immunoSEQ Assay, a bias-controlled multiplex PCR. As for the original processing: The number of nucleated cells in each sample was estimated from the amplification of reference gene primers within the assay. To quantify the absolute abundance of each unique TCRbeta CDR3 rearrangement, sequence reads were collapsed and filtered. For each sample, productive Simpson clonality was calculated as the square root of Simpson's diversity index over productive rearrangements. This is the immuneACCESS table as TCRdb keeps it, with only in-frame sequences that have V and J called. A part of the clones is gone; compared with another copy, unresolved V genes explain less than half, and the rest is unexplained. The V and J calls and clone size were taken over from that table, and D and trimming were inferred from the DNA. This sample holds roughly 200,000 clones; about 84% were observed only once. The ten largest make up about 7.4% of the sample.

The paper's findings and limits, for the study overall: The amount of clinical and demographic metadata varied by source and participant and was provided uncurated.

This TCR was recovered from a woman over 75 with acute or convalescent COVID-19. The sequenced material came from peripheral blood. This chain is built from TRBV27 and TRBJ1-5; the central 8 bases match TRBD1. The CDR3 corresponds to CASSLTGAGQPQHF. The bases are TGTGCCAGCAGTTTGACAGGGGCAGGACAGCCCCAGCATTTT.